The present entry profiles one T cell receptor (beta chain) with its context. Its target is unknown. Regarding treatment: approximately 11-day PBMC culture with coronavirus spike peptide pools or control peptides (ViraFEST assay). The Oncomine TCR Beta short-read assay sequenced DNA from cultured CD4+ T cells. One entry per CDR3 protein, called by TCRdb with MiXCR from the PCR reads. The data show about 23,000 distinct CDR3 sequences, with 40% to 50% seen just once and about a fifth held by the top ten. This entry comes from a study of vaccination and CD4 T cells after COVID-19. The overall study: At a median 72 days (range 14 to 241) after dose two, post-vaccine samples were obtained.

The germline CDR1 and CDR2 sequences are KGHDR and SFDVKD. The CDR3 extends over 13 amino acids. Trimming took off 2 bases at V and 7 bases at J, with 10 bases between the two ends. The chain carries TRBV24-1 and TRBJ1-2, with D unclear. Source: CD4+ T cells from blood, cultured in vitro, taken before SARS-CoV-2 vaccination. The receptor's source is a human donor who received a COVID-19 vaccine. For the CDR3, the DNA is TGTGCCACCAGTGATTGGGGTTATACTGGCTACACCTTC. This sequence encodes CATSDWGYTGYTF.